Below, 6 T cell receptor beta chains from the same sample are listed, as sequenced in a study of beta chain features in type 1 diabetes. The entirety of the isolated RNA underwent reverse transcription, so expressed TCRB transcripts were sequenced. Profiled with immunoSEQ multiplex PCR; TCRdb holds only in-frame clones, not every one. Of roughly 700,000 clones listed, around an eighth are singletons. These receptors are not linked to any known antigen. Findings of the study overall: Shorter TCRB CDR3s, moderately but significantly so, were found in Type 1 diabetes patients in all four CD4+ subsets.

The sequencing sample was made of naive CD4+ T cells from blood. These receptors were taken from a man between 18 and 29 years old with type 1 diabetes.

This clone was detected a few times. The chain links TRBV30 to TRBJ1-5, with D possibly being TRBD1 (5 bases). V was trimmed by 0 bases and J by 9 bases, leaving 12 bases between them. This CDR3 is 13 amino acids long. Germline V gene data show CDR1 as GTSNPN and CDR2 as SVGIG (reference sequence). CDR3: CAWSVPGDRPQHF. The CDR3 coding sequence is TGTGCCTGGAGTGTACCGGGGGACCGGCCCCAGCATTTT.

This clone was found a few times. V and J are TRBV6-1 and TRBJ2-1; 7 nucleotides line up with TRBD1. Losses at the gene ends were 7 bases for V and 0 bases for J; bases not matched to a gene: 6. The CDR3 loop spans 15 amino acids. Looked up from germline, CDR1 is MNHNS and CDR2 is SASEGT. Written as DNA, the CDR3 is TGTGCCAGCACCTCGGACAGGAGCTCCTACAATGAGCAGTTCTTC. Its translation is CASTSDRSSYNEQFF.

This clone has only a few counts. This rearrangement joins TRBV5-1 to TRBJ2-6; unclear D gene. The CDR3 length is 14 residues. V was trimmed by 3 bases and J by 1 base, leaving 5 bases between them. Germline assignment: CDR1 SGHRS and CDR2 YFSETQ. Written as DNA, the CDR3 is TGCGCCAGCAGCTGGGGTTCTGGGGCCAACGTCCTGACTTTC. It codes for CASSWGSGANVLTF.

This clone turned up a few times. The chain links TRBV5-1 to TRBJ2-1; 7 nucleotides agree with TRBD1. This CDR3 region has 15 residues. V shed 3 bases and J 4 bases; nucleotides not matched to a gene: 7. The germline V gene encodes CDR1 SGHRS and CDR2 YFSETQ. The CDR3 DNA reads TGCGCCAGCAGCTCCCCCGGGACAGTTTACAATGAGCAGTTCTTC. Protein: CASSSPGTVYNEQFF.

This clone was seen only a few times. The CDR3 reads CASRLGVGTEAFF. The CDR3 bases are TGTGCCAGCCGTTTGGGGGTTGGGACTGAAGCTTTCTTT. V and J are TRBV2 and TRBJ1-1, with D maybe TRBD1 (5 bases). The length of the CDR3 is 13 residues. The ends were cut back, 8 bases at V and 5 bases at J, with 15 bases in the middle. Per the germline V gene, CDR1 is SNHLY and CDR2 is FYNNEI.

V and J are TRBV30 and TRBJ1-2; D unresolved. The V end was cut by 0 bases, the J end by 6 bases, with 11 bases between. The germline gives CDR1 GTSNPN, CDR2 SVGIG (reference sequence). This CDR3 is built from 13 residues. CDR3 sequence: CAWSVGIPNGYTF. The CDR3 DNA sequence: TGTGCCTGGAGTGTAGGCATCCCGAATGGCTACACCTTC.